These 5 T cell receptor beta chains were all obtained from the same sample, sequenced in a study of T cells in Graves' hyperthyroidism and ophthalmopathy. Amplification yielded TCR beta CDR3 regions, with RNA transcripts as the source. Initially, a first-round RT-PCR of the TCR CDR3 employed the HTBI primer set. TCRdb re-derived calls from the multiplex PCR reads in MiXCR, one entry per CDR3 protein. The sample carries some 250,000 distinct CDR3 sequences, more than 14% recorded once. Sequencing was performed on blood. Receptor source: a woman aged 40-49 years with Graves' hyperthyroidism that later progressed to Graves' ophthalmopathy.

The table lists this clonotype with a few counts. A read error may account for a junction end that differs from germline. The chain employs TRBV3-1 and TRBJ2-2, with D perhaps TRBD1 (6 bases). This CDR3 spans 15 amino acids. The germline V gene encodes CDR1 LGHDT and CDR2 YNNKEL (reference sequence). In DNA form, the CDR3 reads TGTGCCAGCAGCCAGGGACACTCGAACACCGGGGAGCTGCTTTTT. Translating gives CASSQGHSNTGELLF.

V usage is TRBV19 and J usage is TRBJ1-4, with D unresolved. Between the trimmed V and J ends, which lost 3 bases and 0 bases, there was a span of 11 bases. CDR1 is LNHDA, CDR2 SQIVND, per germline (reference sequence). The CDR3 length is 16 residues. This chain's CDR3 is CASSMRRKATNEKLFF. CDR3 coding DNA: TGTGCCAGTAGTATGAGGAGAAAAGCAACTAATGAAAAACTGTTTTTT.

This clonotype was observed many times. The rearrangement uses TRBV28 and TRBJ2-5, with 7 positions matching TRBD2. V shed 5 bases, J shed 5 bases, and the junction held 8 bases outside the gene matches. There are 14 residues in the CDR3. CDR1 and CDR2 from the germline V gene are MDHEN and SYDVKM. Here the CDR3 reads CASSAGRGRETQYF. CDR3 in DNA: TGTGCCAGCAGTGCAGGGAGGGGTCGGGAGACCCAGTACTTC.

This clonotype was detected many times. CDR3 sequence reads: CASSLVLAGVTGELFF. The CDR3 DNA reads TGTGCCAGCAGTTTAGTACTAGCGGGAGTCACCGGGGAGCTGTTTTTT. The rearrangement uses TRBV28 and TRBJ2-2; 11 bases line up with TRBD2. The ends lost 2 bases at V and 4 bases at J; junction bases unmatched: 3. From germline, CDR1 is MDHEN and CDR2 SYDVKM. The CDR3 length is 16 residues.

In its sample, this clonotype was seen many times. The genes are TRBV2 and TRBJ2-1; D call uncertain. The germline CDR1 and CDR2 sequences are SNHLY and FYNNEI. This CDR3 is 12 amino acids long. The V and J ends lost 6 bases and 4 bases respectively, with 7 bases between them. Here the CDR3 DNA reads TGTGCCAGCAGGATGGGGTACAATGAGCAGTTCTTC. This gives the protein CASRMGYNEQFF. The complete variable domain, with remaining parts taken from reference TRBV2 and TRBJ2-1, reads EPEVTQTPSHQVTQMGQEVILRCVPISNHLYFYWYRQILGQKVEFLVSFYNNEISEKSEIFDDQFSVERPDGSNFTLKIRSTKLEDSAMYFCASRMGYNEQFFGPGTRLTVL.